The clone carrying this TCR beta chain has only one observation. The antigen is unknown. This entry belongs to a study of cytomegalovirus exposure and HLA in healthy donors. General observations from the study: Previously analyzed data showed that most TCR beta V segments were productive at a frequency of about 87% or about 30%. Investigators reported fewer than 200 TCR beta chains as tied to cytomegalovirus.

The CDR3 spans 17 residues. Germline assignment: CDR1 LNHNV and CDR2 YYDKDF (reference sequence). J was trimmed by 4 bases and V by 0 bases; bases with no gene match: 11. PCR employed 60 Vbeta and 13 Jbeta primers. How the authors handled the data: Later, an analysis found around 80 million unique TCR beta chains, and roughly 9.9 million of these were shared. Produced via immunoSEQ multiplex PCR; TCRdb's table is partial and in-frame only. V and J calls and clone size are those listed in that table; D and trimming were worked out from the DNA. The data hold 90,000 to 95,000 clones, with around 80% observed a single time.

This chain links TRBV15 with TRBJ2-7; TRBD1 matches at 8 bases. Sequencing was carried out using PBMCs. This TCR came from a male donor in good health and CMV-seropositive. CDR3 nucleotide sequence: TGTGCCACCAGCAGAGATCTAGGCGGGACAGGTGTTTACGAGCAGTACTTC. Its protein is CATSRDLGGTGVYEQYF.